This is a list of T cell receptor beta chains from one sample in a study of preoperative IRX-2 immunotherapy in early breast cancer. Data came from immunoSEQ multiplex PCR; TCRdb stores just in-frame clones and leaves some out. In the table there are about 43,000 clones, about 95% of which are singletons. This specimen was tumor tissue, taken after IRX-2 immunotherapy. The receptors were gathered from a human donor with breast cancer. Both conserved end residues are part of each CDR3. The order of the fields is V gene, J gene, D gene, clone size, CDR3 DNA, CDR3 protein. D genes are given only for firm matches. Size values are once, few and many counts, or a class for expanded clones, and some rows have none.

V: TRBV18; J: TRBJ2-2; D: -; size: -; DNA: TGTGCCAGCTCGGAGGACAGAAACACCGGGGAGCTGTTTTTT; CDR3: CASSEDRNTGELFF
V: TRBV6-6; J: TRBJ2-1; D: -; size: -; DNA: TGTGCCAGCAGTTACCGGGACAAATACAATGAGCAGTTCTTC; CDR3: CASSYRDKYNEQFF
V: TRBV19; J: TRBJ1-5; D: -; size: -; DNA: TGTGCCAGTAACGAGGGGACGGGACAGCCCCAGCATTTT; CDR3: CASNEGTGQPQHF
V: TRBV19; J: TRBJ2-1; D: -; size: -; DNA: TGTGCCAGTAGCCCCCAGAGCGGGCACATCCTCAATGAGCAGTTCTTC; CDR3: CASSPQSGHILNEQFF
V: TRBV5-4; J: TRBJ1-2; D: TRBD1; size: -; DNA: TGTGCCAGCAGCTTGGAAGGCAGGGGGATCTATGGCTACACCTTC; CDR3: CASSLEGRGIYGYTF
V: TRBV14; J: TRBJ2-1; D: -; size: -; DNA: TGTGCCAGCAGCCAAGATGGGGCTAGCTACCACGATGAGCAGTTCTTC; CDR3: CASSQDGASYHDEQFF
V: TRBV5-4; J: TRBJ2-7; D: -; size: -; DNA: TGTGCCAGCAGCCCGGAGGGAGAATACGAGCAGTACTTC; CDR3: CASSPEGEYEQYF
V: TRBV2; J: TRBJ2-2; D: TRBD2; size: -; DNA: TGTGCCAGCAACGGCGGGGGGTCGAACACCGGGGAGCTGTTTTTT; CDR3: CASNGGGSNTGELFF
V: TRBV6-5; J: TRBJ2-3; D: -; size: -; DNA: TGTGCCAGCAGCCGAGGGACAGATACGCAGTATTTT; CDR3: CASSRGTDTQYF
V: TRBV14; J: TRBJ1-4; D: TRBD1; size: -; DNA: TGTGCCAGCAGCCAAGGTCCCAGGGGGCGGGAAAAACTGTTTTTT; CDR3: CASSQGPRGREKLFF
V: TRBV10-3; J: TRBJ2-1; D: TRBD1; size: -; DNA: TGTGCCACCGCCGGCAGGGGGCGATTCAATGAGCAGTTCTTC; CDR3: CATAGRGRFNEQFF
V: TRBV5-1; J: TRBJ2-2; D: TRBD1; size: -; DNA: TGCGCCAGCAGCGAAGGGACAGAGAACACCGGGGAGCTGTTTTTT; CDR3: CASSEGTENTGELFF
V: TRBV27; J: TRBJ2-7; D: -; size: -; DNA: TGTGCCAGCAGTTTAAGCGAGGGATTGGGGGAGCAGTACTTC; CDR3: CASSLSEGLGEQYF
V: TRBV29-1; J: TRBJ1-1; D: -; size: -; DNA: TGCAGCGTTGCAAGGGCTTTGAACACTGAAGCTTTCTTT; CDR3: CSVARALNTEAFF
V: TRBV7-2; J: TRBJ2-7; D: TRBD2; size: once; DNA: TGTGCCAGCAGCCCTCGGGAGGGCGGATACTACGAGCAGTACTTC; CDR3: CASSPREGGYYEQYF
V: TRBV7-9; J: TRBJ2-7; D: -; size: -; DNA: TGTGCCAGCAGAAATATGGGGGGCCCCTACGAGCAGTACTTC; CDR3: CASRNMGGPYEQYF
V: TRBV6-5; J: TRBJ1-6; D: -; size: -; DNA: TGTGCCAGCAGTAGGGACGGTAATTCACCCCTCCACTTT; CDR3: CASSRDGNSPLHF
V: TRBV28; J: TRBJ2-3; D: TRBD2; size: -; DNA: TGTGCCAGCCACAGTCGGCGGGAGGGCCGACATACGCAGTATTTT; CDR3: CASHSRREGRHTQYF
V: TRBV5-1; J: TRBJ2-1; D: -; size: -; DNA: TGCGCCAGCAGCTTAGGCCAGGGGGGGAATGAGCAGTTCTTC; CDR3: CASSLGQGGNEQFF
V: TRBV7-2; J: TRBJ2-7; D: -; size: -; DNA: TGTGCCAGCAGCCAACGGACTGCCTACGAGCAGTACTTC; CDR3: CASSQRTAYEQYF